Included here is one T cell receptor beta chain sequence, with context. The sample's treatment: preoperative locoregional IRX-2 cytokine immunotherapy. Samples came from a phase Ib trial of preoperative locoregional IRX-2 cytokine immunotherapy. Sequencing used immunoSEQ multiplex PCR; TCRdb keeps in-frame clones, though not all of them. Counted here are around 34,000 clones, over 90% occurring once; the ten biggest clones make up approximately 6.5%. The sample comes from a study of preoperative IRX-2 immunotherapy in early breast cancer. V shed 4 bases and J shed 3 bases, with 12 bases lying between them. Germline V lookup: CDR1 SNHLY, CDR2 FYNNEI. There are 14 residues in the CDR3.

Sampling took place from a patient treated with IRX-2 immunotherapy. The chain combines TRBV2 with TRBJ1-2, with no clear D. This TCR came from a human donor with breast cancer. In DNA, the CDR3 is TGTGCCAGCAGTGCAGAAAGAAAACACTATGGCTACACCTTC. Its protein product is CASSAERKHYGYTF.